A single TCR beta chain is shown here with its context. Its antigen is unidentified. Produced via immunoSEQ multiplex PCR; TCRdb's table is partial and in-frame only. The sample holds more than 150,000 clones, 85% to 95% seen once. These data come from a study of T cell responses to AZD1222 COVID-19 vaccine. Whole-study findings and limits: Elevations in Spike-specific TCR breadth and depth followed administration of two AZD1222 doses. Spike-wide coverage was observed for vaccine-associated CD4 TCRs, with dominant responses at 160-218 and 743-854. Close to half of all spike-specific TCRs reportedly target regions of the variants that are unmutated.

Investigators merged groups given second doses at roughly 4 or roughly 12 weeks. This sequence originates from an adult who received the AZD1222 COVID-19 vaccine. The sequences come from peripheral blood, collected 28 days after the second AZD1222 dose.

CDR3 DNA: TGTGCCAGCAGCTCGCGACTAGCGGGGGGGTCAGATACGCAGTATTTT. Encoded protein: CASSSRLAGGSDTQYF. V usage is TRBV4-2 and J usage is TRBJ2-3; 14 nucleotides match TRBD2. The V gene's germline CDR1 is LGHNA and CDR2 YNFKEQ. Losses at the gene ends were 5 bases for V and 4 bases for J; bases not matched to a gene: 5. The CDR3 contains 16 residues.